Included here is one TCR beta chain sequence, with context. Antigen unknown. The length of the CDR3 is 15 residues. Trimming cost V 0 bases and J 0 bases; bases outside gene matches: 2. CDR1 is SGHNT and CDR2 is YYREEE in the germline V gene (reference sequence). This specimen comes from a study of T cell responses to AZD1222 COVID-19 vaccine. As for the study in general: Timing groups of about 4 and about 12 weeks for second doses were pooled.

TCRdb's copy holds only in-frame clones and misses some; the assay was immunoSEQ multiplex PCR. The top ten hold roughly 2.2% of the sample, which has 150,000 or so clones, 85% to 95% seen once. Study observations and caveats: Sampling captured repertoires only after the peak T cell response. Spike-wide coverage was observed for vaccine-associated CD4 TCRs, with dominant responses at 160-218 and 743-854.

The source is an adult in good health. This rearrangement joins TRBV5-4 to TRBJ2-7; TRBD2 aligns across 8 bases. The sequencing here drew on peripheral blood, taken on day 0 of AZD1222 vaccination. In nucleotides, the CDR3 is TGTGCCAGCAGCTTGGGCGGGAGGCCCTCCTACGAGCAGTACTTC. Protein sequence: CASSLGGRPSYEQYF.